Below are 16 T cell receptor beta chains sequenced from a single sample in a study of T cell responses to AZD1222 COVID-19 vaccine. The repertoire was sequenced with immunoSEQ multiplex PCR; TCRdb's copy has only in-frame clones and lacks some. The top ten clones hold roughly 5% of a sample with some 150,000 clones, roughly 90% of them seen once. Sequences were derived from peripheral blood, sampled on day 0 of AZD1222 vaccination. The source of these receptors is an adult in good health.

The chain is built from TRBV11-2 and TRBJ1-4; the D is unclear. Trimming stripped 7 bases from V and 8 bases from J, with 20 bases between. Germline V gene sequence: CDR1 SGHAT, CDR2 FQNNGV. The CDR3 loop spans 15 amino acids. The CDR3 DNA reads TGTGCCAGCACCCCGGTTGGCGGGGAATGGGAAAAACTGTTTTTT. Translated, it gives CASTPVGGEWEKLFF.

The V gene is TRBV19, the J gene TRBJ2-5; the D gene could be TRBD1 or TRBD2 (6 bases each). The CDR3 runs 15 residues. The V gene lost 4 bases and the J gene lost 1 base, with 13 bases spanning the gap. Germline CDR1 is LNHDA and CDR2 is SQIVND (reference sequence). The CDR3 DNA reads as TGTGCCAGTAGTAAGAGTGGAGGGGGCCAAGAGACCCAGTACTTC. Protein: CASSKSGGGQETQYF.

The J gene is TRBJ2-5, the V gene TRBV5-1, with D perhaps given as TRBD1 or TRBD2 (5 bases each). V lost 4 bases to trimming and J lost 1 base, with 17 bases between them. The CDR3 totals 16 residues. Germline CDR1 is SGHRS and CDR2 is YFSETQ. The CDR3: CASSLGRYGGQETQYF. For the CDR3, the DNA is TGCGCCAGCAGCCTGGGACGGTACGGCGGCCAAGAGACCCAGTACTTC.

J is TRBJ1-5 and V is TRBV28; D ambiguous. From germline, CDR1 is MDHEN and CDR2 SYDVKM. With 0 bases removed from V and 5 bases from J, the gap between germline ends came to 8 bases. This CDR3 comprises 14 residues. Here the CDR3 reads CASSLWGSDQPQHF. In DNA, the CDR3 is TGTGCCAGCAGTTTATGGGGGTCGGATCAGCCCCAGCATTTT.

The chain recombines TRBV5-8 with TRBJ2-1; the match to TRBD1 covers 11 bases. V shed 4 bases, J shed 3 bases, and the junction held 3 bases outside the gene matches. The CDR3 runs 15 residues. Germline V gives CDR1 SGHTS, CDR2 YDEGEE. The CDR3 nucleotides read TGTGCCAGCAGCGCGGGGACAGGGGGCTACAATGAGCAGTTCTTC. Its protein is CASSAGTGGYNEQFF.

The chain links TRBV4-1 to TRBJ1-2; weak D call: TRBD1 (5 bases). Trimming took 0 bases from V and 3 from J, leaving 11 bases between them. CDR1 and CDR2 (germline): MGHRA, YSYEKL. This CDR3 is built from 15 residues. CDR3 sequence reads: CASSQEEGLYYGYTF. The CDR3 region has the DNA TGCGCCAGCAGCCAAGAGGAGGGGCTCTACTATGGCTACACCTTC.

This clone has just one count. V gene TRBV15 combines with J gene TRBJ2-7; D might be TRBD2 (7 bases). Germline CDR1 LNHNV, CDR2 YYDKDF (reference sequence). The V and J ends lost 0 bases and 3 bases respectively, with 9 bases between them. There are 14 residues in the CDR3. The chain's CDR3 is CATSRERGLYEQYF. CDR3 nucleotide sequence: TGTGCCACCAGCAGAGAGCGGGGGCTCTACGAGCAGTACTTC.

The rearrangement uses TRBV28 and TRBJ1-6; D gene ambiguous. V was clipped by 3 bases and J by 7 bases, with 13 bases between them. Germline CDR1 MDHEN, CDR2 SYDVKM. The CDR3 totals 15 residues. This chain's CDR3 is CASSFRASGNSPLHF. The CDR3, as DNA: TGTGCCAGCAGTTTTAGGGCCTCTGGGAATTCACCCCTCCACTTT.

The chain couples TRBV29-1 to TRBJ2-1; the match to TRBD2 covers 10 bases. V gave up 7 bases and J gave up 6 bases; unmatched junction bases: 3. Germline V lookup: CDR1 SQVTM, CDR2 ANQGSEA. This CDR3 spans 12 amino acids. The CDR3 protein is CSAGTSANEQFF. The CDR3 nucleotides are TGCAGCGCCGGGACTAGCGCCAATGAGCAGTTCTTC.

This clone was recorded only once. V and J are TRBV21-1 and TRBJ1-2; whether TRBD1, the table's D call, matches the DNA was not checked. TRBV21-1 is assigned pseudogene status. CDR3 size: 14 residues. As DNA, the CDR3 is TGTGCCAGCAGCATAAGGGGCAGCCCGGAGGGCTACACCTTC. Its translation is CASSIRGSPEGYTF.

The sample holds one count of this clone. The genes are TRBV2 and TRBJ2-1; 8 nucleotides agree with TRBD1. The CDR3 consists of 15 residues. The germline V gene encodes CDR1 SNHLY and CDR2 FYNNEI. V was pared by 6 bases and J by 7 bases, with 11 bases of the junction left unmatched. The CDR3: CASRLEQGVWNEQFF. The CDR3 bases are TGTGCCAGCAGACTGGAACAGGGGGTCTGGAATGAGCAGTTCTTC.

This chain links TRBV10-3 with TRBJ1-5, with D possibly matching TRBD1 (6 bases). The ends were cut back, 10 bases at V and 3 bases at J, with 16 bases in the middle. In germline, CDR1 is ENHRY, CDR2 SYGVKD. This CDR3 is built from 14 residues. The CDR3 coding sequence is TGTGCCACCAAAGGACAGAAGGACAATCAGCCCCAGCATTTT. Translated, it gives CATKGQKDNQPQHF.

This chain uses TRBV11-2 with TRBJ1-1; D gene ambiguous. Per the germline V gene, CDR1 is SGHAT and CDR2 is FQNNGV. Trimming removed 3 bases from V and 0 bases from J, with 5 bases in between. The CDR3 contains 13 residues. The CDR3: CASSFDLNTEAFF. The CDR3 DNA reads as TGTGCCAGCAGCTTCGACCTGAACACTGAAGCTTTCTTT.

This chain links TRBV12-3 or TRBV12-4 with TRBJ1-2; D gene uncertain. The CDR3 runs 12 residues. Trimming left V 4 bases short and J 8 bases short, with 11 bases between. CDR3 residues: CASSSQVLGYTF. The CDR3 nucleotides read TGTGCCAGCAGTTCTCAGGTTCTCGGCTACACCTTC.

The chain recombines TRBV28 with TRBJ1-1; 7 bases align to TRBD1. Germline V gene data show CDR1 as MDHEN and CDR2 as SYDVKM. V trimming: 6 bases; J trimming: 4 bases; junction bases outside the gene matches: 8. The CDR3 is 14 amino acids. The CDR3 sequence is CASRGGGSSTEAFF. In DNA form, the CDR3 reads TGTGCCAGCAGGGGAGGGGGCTCGAGCACTGAAGCTTTCTTT.

J is TRBJ2-5 and V is TRBV21-1. TRBV21-1 is an annotated pseudogene. The CDR3 loop spans 16 amino acids. The CDR3 DNA reads TGTGCCAGCAGCAAATGGCGGGACATAGACCAGGAGACCCAGTACTTC. Its protein is CASSKWRDIDQETQYF.